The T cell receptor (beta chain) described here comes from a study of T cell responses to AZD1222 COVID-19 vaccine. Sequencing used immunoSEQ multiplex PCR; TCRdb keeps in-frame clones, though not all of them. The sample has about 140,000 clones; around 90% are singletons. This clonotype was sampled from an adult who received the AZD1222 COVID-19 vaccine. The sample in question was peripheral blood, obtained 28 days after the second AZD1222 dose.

CDR3 nucleotide sequence: TGTGCCAGCAGCTTACATAGTCAGGGCACCGGGGAGCTGTTTTTT. Translated, it gives CASSLHSQGTGELFF. The genes are TRBV9 and TRBJ2-2, with D possibly matching TRBD1 (5 bases). V dropped 4 bases and J dropped 4 bases, with 14 bases sitting between them. The CDR3 has 15 residues. Per the germline V gene, CDR1 is SGDLS and CDR2 is YYNGEE. Looking up the rest from reference TRBV9 and TRBJ2-2 gives the full variable domain: DSGVTQTPKHLITATGQRVTLRCSPRSGDLSVYWYQQSLDQGLQFLIQYYNGEERAKGNILERFSAQQFPDLHSELNLSSLELGDSALYFCASSLHSQGTGELFFGEGSRLTVL.